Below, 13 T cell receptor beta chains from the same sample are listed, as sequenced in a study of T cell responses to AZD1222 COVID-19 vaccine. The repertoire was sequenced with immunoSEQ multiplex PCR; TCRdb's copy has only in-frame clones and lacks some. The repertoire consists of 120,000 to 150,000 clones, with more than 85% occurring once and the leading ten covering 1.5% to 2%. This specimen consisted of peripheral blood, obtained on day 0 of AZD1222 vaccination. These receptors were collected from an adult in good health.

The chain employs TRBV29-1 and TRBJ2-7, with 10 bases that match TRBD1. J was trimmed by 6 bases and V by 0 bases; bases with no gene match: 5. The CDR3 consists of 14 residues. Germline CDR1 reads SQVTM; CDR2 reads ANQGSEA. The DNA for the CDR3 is TGCAGCGTTGAAGATCTTGGGACAGGGGCCGAGCAGTACTTC. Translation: CSVEDLGTGAEQYF.

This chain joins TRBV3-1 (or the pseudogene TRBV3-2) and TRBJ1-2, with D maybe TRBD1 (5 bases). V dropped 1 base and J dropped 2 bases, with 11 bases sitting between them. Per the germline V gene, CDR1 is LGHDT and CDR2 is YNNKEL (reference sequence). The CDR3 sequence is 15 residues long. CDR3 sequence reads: CASSQAGNRNYGYTF. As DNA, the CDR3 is TGTGCCAGCAGCCAAGCCGGAAACAGGAACTATGGCTACACCTTC.

The CDR3 nucleotides read TGTGCCAGCAATCAGGACGGGTACGAGCAGTACTTC. It encodes CASNQDGYEQYF. The chain employs TRBV12-3 or TRBV12-4 and TRBJ2-7; D gene unclear. V was pared by 7 bases and J by 4 bases, with 11 bases between. The CDR3 runs to 12 residues.

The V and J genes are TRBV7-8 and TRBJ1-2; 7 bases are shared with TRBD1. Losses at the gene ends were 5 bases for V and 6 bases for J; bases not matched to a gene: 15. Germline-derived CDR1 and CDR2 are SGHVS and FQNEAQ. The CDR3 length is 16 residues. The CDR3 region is CASSSRGGFWFDGYTF. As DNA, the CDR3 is TGTGCCAGCAGCAGCAGGGGGGGGTTTTGGTTTGATGGCTACACCTTC.

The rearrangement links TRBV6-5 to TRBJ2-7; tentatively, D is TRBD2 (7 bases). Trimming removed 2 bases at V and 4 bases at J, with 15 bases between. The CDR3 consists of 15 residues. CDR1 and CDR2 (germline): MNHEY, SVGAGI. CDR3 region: CASSYAGAGRYEQYF. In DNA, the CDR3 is TGTGCCAGCAGTTACGCGGGGGCAGGACGATACGAGCAGTACTTC.

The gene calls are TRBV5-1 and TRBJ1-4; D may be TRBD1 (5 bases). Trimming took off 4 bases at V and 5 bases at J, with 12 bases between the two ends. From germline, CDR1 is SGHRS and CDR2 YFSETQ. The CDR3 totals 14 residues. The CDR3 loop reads CASSPLEGNEKLFF. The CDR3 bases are TGCGCCAGCAGCCCTTTGGAGGGGAATGAAAAACTGTTTTTT.

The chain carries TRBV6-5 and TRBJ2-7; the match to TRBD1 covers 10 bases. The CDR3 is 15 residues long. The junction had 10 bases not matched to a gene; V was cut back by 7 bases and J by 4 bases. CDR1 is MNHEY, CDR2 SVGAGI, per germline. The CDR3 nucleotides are TGTGCCAGCACCCGACAGGGGGCTATCGGGTACGAGCAGTACTTC. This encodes CASTRQGAIGYEQYF.

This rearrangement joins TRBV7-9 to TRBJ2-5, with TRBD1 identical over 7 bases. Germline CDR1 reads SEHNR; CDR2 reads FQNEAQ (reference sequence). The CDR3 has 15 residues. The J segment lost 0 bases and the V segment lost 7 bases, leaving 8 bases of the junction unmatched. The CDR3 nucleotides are TGTGCCAGCAACTTGGGACAGATGTACCAAGAGACCCAGTACTTC. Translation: CASNLGQMYQETQYF. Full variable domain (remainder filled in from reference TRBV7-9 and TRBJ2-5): DTGVSQNPRHKITKRGQNVTFRCDPISEHNRLYWYRQTLGQGPEFLTYFQNEAQLEKSRLLSDRFSAERPKGSFSTLEIQRTEQGDSAMYLCASNLGQMYQETQYFGPGTRLLVL.

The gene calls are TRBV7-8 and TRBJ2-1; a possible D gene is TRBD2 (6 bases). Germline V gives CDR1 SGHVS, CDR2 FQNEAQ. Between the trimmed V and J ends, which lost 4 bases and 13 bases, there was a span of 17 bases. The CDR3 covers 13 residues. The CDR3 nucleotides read TGTGCCAGCAGCTCCCCTACGAGACTAGGACAGTTCTTC. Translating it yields CASSSPTRLGQFF.

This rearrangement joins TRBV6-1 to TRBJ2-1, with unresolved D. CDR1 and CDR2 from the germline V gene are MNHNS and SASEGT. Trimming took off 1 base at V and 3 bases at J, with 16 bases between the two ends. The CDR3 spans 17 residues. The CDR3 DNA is TGTGCCAGCAGTGAAGTAACAGCCCACGGAGTCTACAATGAGCAGTTCTTC. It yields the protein CASSEVTAHGVYNEQFF.

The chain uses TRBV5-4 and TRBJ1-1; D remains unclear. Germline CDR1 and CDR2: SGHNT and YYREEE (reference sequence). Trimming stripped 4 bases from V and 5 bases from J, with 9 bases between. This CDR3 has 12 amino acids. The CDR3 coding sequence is TGTGCCAGCAGCAAGACCGGTACTGAAGCTTTCTTT. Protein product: CASSKTGTEAFF. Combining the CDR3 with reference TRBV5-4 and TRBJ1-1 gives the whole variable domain ETGVTQSPTHLIKTRGQQVTLRCSSQSGHNTVSWYQQALGQGPQFIFQYYREEENGRGNFPPRFSGLQFPNYSSELNVNALELDDSALYLCASSKTGTEAFFGQGTRLTVV.

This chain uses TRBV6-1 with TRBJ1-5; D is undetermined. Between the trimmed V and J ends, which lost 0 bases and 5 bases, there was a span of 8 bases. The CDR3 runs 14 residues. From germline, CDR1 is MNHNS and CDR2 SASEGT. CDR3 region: CASSEAGVHQPQHF. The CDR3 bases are TGTGCCAGCAGTGAAGCCGGGGTCCATCAGCCCCAGCATTTT.

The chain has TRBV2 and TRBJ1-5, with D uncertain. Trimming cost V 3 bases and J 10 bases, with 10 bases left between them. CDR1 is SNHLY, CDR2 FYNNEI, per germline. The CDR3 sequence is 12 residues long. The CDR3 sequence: CASSESPSPQHF. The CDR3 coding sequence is TGTGCCAGCAGTGAGTCCCCCAGCCCCCAGCATTTT.